The 30 T cell receptor beta chains reported below all come from one sample, sequenced in a study of blood T cell repertoires in COVID-19. Method: immunoSEQ multiplex PCR; TCRdb's copy keeps in-frame clones and lacks some. The table includes roughly 230,000 clones, less than 90% detected once. Sequencing was performed on peripheral blood. The receptors were sampled from a woman over 75 with COVID-19, enrolled during active disease.

In its sample, this clone was seen a few times. The chain carries TRBV5-4 and TRBJ2-5, with 7 positions matching TRBD1. CDR1 SGHNT and CDR2 YYREEE come from the germline V gene (reference sequence). V lost 6 bases and J lost 1; bases outside the gene matches: 12. The CDR3 has 16 amino acids. Written as DNA, the CDR3 is TGTGCCAGCACCCGAGGGGGCCCTTCATCCCAAGAGACCCAGTACTTC. Amino acid sequence: CASTRGGPSSQETQYF. The whole variable domain, remainder taken from reference TRBV5-4 and TRBJ2-5, is ETGVTQSPTHLIKTRGQQVTLRCSSQSGHNTVSWYQQALGQGPQFIFQYYREEENGRGNFPPRFSGLQFPNYSSELNVNALELDDSALYLCASTRGGPSSQETQYFGPGTRLLVL.

V usage is TRBV6-6 and J usage is TRBJ1-5; TRBD1 is a possible D gene (5 bases). The V gene's germline CDR1 is MNHNY and CDR2 SVGAGI (reference sequence). Trimming stripped 8 bases from V and 1 base from J, with 18 bases between. CDR3 length equals 16 residues. This CDR3 reads CASASTESRSNQPQHF. Here the CDR3 DNA reads TGTGCCAGCGCATCGACAGAATCGAGAAGCAATCAGCCCCAGCATTTT.

The chain employs TRBV10-3 and TRBJ1-6; 7 nucleotides line up with TRBD1. From germline, CDR1 is ENHRY and CDR2 SYGVKD. J was trimmed by 5 bases and V by 5 bases; bases with no gene match: 9. The length of the CDR3 is 16 residues. The CDR3 DNA follows: TGTGCCATCAGTCTCGACAGGGTCCGAAATAATTCACCCCTCCACTTT. This translates into CAISLDRVRNNSPLHF.

The chain combines TRBV7-9 with TRBJ2-2; a weak D match, TRBD2 (6 bases). The CDR3 extends over 14 amino acids. Trimming left V 8 bases short and J 0 bases short, with 10 bases between. CDR1 is SEHNR, CDR2 FQNEAQ, per germline (reference sequence). DNA of the CDR3: TGTGCCAGCCCGGGACTTACGAACACCGGGGAGCTGTTTTTT. Protein sequence: CASPGLTNTGELFF.

The sample holds a few counts of this clone. V and J are TRBV12-3 or TRBV12-4 and TRBJ1-3; D might be TRBD1 (5 bases). The CDR3 length is 12 residues. V was pared by 7 bases and J by 3 bases, with 7 bases between. Here the CDR3 reads CASKGIGNTIYF. The CDR3 region has the DNA TGTGCCAGCAAGGGGATTGGAAACACCATATATTTT.

The chain carries TRBV7-9 and TRBJ2-1; D is perhaps TRBD2 (5 bases). Germline assignment: CDR1 SEHNR and CDR2 FQNEAQ (reference sequence). The V end lost 3 bases, the J end lost 0 bases, and 6 bases lay between the germline ends. The CDR3 has 14 amino acids. CDR3 residues: CASSLGSSYNEQFF. For the CDR3, the DNA is TGTGCCAGCAGCTTGGGGAGCTCCTACAATGAGCAGTTCTTC.

This chain connects TRBV5-1 to TRBJ1-4; 7 bases match TRBD1. V shed 3 bases and J 1 base; nucleotides not matched to a gene: 3. This CDR3 is 15 amino acids long. Looked up from germline, CDR1 is SGHRS and CDR2 is YFSETQ. CDR3 region: CASSSPGGTNEKLFF. CDR3 sequence (DNA): TGCGCCAGCAGCTCTCCAGGGGGAACTAATGAAAAACTGTTTTTT.

This chain links TRBV4-2 with TRBJ1-5; D is unresolved. V dropped 4 bases and J dropped 9 bases, with 10 bases sitting between them. This CDR3 has 12 residues. Germline V lookup: CDR1 LGHNA, CDR2 YNFKEQ. CDR3 protein: CASSPGMGPQHF. The CDR3 nucleotides are TGTGCCAGCAGCCCAGGCATGGGGCCCCAGCATTTT.

The J gene is TRBJ1-4, the V gene TRBV15, with D unresolved. This CDR3 spans 14 amino acids. Germline V gene lookup returns CDR1 LNHNV and CDR2 YYDKDF (reference sequence). V shed 3 bases and J shed 4 bases, with 9 bases lying between them. The CDR3 bases are TGTGCCACCAGCAGGCCTACTCTTAATGAAAAACTGTTTTTT. Its protein product is CATSRPTLNEKLFF.

The gene calls are TRBV19 and TRBJ1-1, with D possibly matching TRBD1 (6 bases). The CDR3 sequence is 13 residues long. Trimming left V 4 bases short and J 6 bases short, with 12 bases between. Germline lookup yields CDR1 LNHDA and CDR2 SQIVND (reference sequence). DNA of the CDR3: TGTGCCAGTAGTAACAGGGATTACGCTGAAGCTTTCTTT. Protein: CASSNRDYAEAFF.

V usage is TRBV6-5 and J usage is TRBJ1-2; 7 bases map to TRBD1. Germline V gene lookup returns CDR1 MNHEY and CDR2 SVGAGI. The CDR3 runs to 15 residues. Trimming took 6 bases from V and 6 from J; bases not matched to a gene: 13. CDR3 coding DNA: TGTGCCAGCAGACCTCCTGCAGGGGGATGGAATGGCTACACCTTC. Translating it yields CASRPPAGGWNGYTF.

The rearrangement joins TRBV14 to TRBJ2-7; possible D gene TRBD1, 6 bases. Germline values: CDR1 SGHDN, CDR2 FVKESK. The CDR3 totals 13 residues. V lost 4 bases to trimming and J lost 3 bases, with 10 bases between them. This CDR3 is CASSPTGFYEQYV. CDR3 DNA sequence: TGTGCCAGCAGCCCTACAGGGTTCTACGAGCAGTACGTC.

V is TRBV19 and J is TRBJ1-5; 8 bases match TRBD1. The CDR3 contains 14 residues. The germline V gene has CDR1 LNHDA and CDR2 SQIVND (reference sequence). V lost 9 bases to trimming and J lost 1 base; unmatched junction nucleotides: 5. CDR3 residues: CASWTGNSNQPQHF. The CDR3 DNA sequence: TGTGCCAGCTGGACAGGGAACAGCAATCAGCCCCAGCATTTT.

This clone appeared a few times. The chain uses TRBV7-9 and TRBJ1-6; possible D gene TRBD1, 5 bases. V lost 5 bases and J lost 7, with 12 bases in between. The CDR3 runs to 14 residues. Germline CDR1 SEHNR, CDR2 FQNEAQ (reference sequence). The CDR3 spells CASSHDRTNSPLHF. CDR3 sequence (DNA): TGTGCCAGCAGCCATGACAGAACGAATTCACCCCTCCACTTT.

The DNA for the CDR3 is TGTGCCAGCAGCTTAGACAGGATAACTGAAGCTTTCTTT. Its protein product is CASSLDRITEAFF. The chain employs TRBV7-2 and TRBJ1-1, with a possible D match to TRBD1 (5 bases). The V end was cut by 1 base, the J end by 5 bases, with 8 bases between. CDR3 length: 13 residues. Germline values: CDR1 SGHTA, CDR2 FQGNSA.

This clone came up once. The chain has TRBV5-1 and TRBJ2-7, with D maybe TRBD1 (6 bases). The germline CDR1 and CDR2 sequences are SGHRS and YFSETQ. The V end lost 4 bases, the J end lost 5 bases, and 16 bases lay between the germline ends. The CDR3 is 14 amino acids. The CDR3 sequence: CASSATRDKDEQYF. The CDR3 coding sequence is TGCGCCAGCAGCGCAACCCGGGACAAGGACGAGCAGTACTTC.

V is TRBV9 and J is TRBJ1-2; tentative D call: TRBD1 (6 bases). Trimming cost V 3 bases and J 3 bases, with 15 bases left between them. From germline, CDR1 is SGDLS and CDR2 YYNGEE. This CDR3 is 15 amino acids long. The CDR3 nucleotides are TGTGCCAGCAGCGCTGGTGGACAGAAGGACTATGGCTACACCTTC. As protein: CASSAGGQKDYGYTF.

The rearrangement joins TRBV5-1 to TRBJ2-3, with 11 bases that match TRBD2. Trimming took 3 bases from V and 4 from J; bases not matched to a gene: 7. From germline, CDR1 is SGHRS and CDR2 YFSETQ. The CDR3 is made up of 16 amino acids. This CDR3 reads CASSSGGSGGADTQYF. The CDR3 nucleotides read TGCGCCAGCAGCTCCGGTGGTAGCGGGGGGGCAGATACGCAGTATTTT.

This clone was seen once. The chain carries TRBV4-1 and TRBJ2-7, with a tentative D call TRBD2 (5 bases). Trimming removed 4 bases at V and 7 bases at J, with 11 bases between. The CDR3 is made up of 12 amino acids. From germline, CDR1 is MGHRA and CDR2 YSYEKL. For the CDR3, the DNA is TGCGCCAGCAGCCCCGGGGTACCGGAGCAGTACTTC. Amino acids: CASSPGVPEQYF.

V is TRBV7-9 and J is TRBJ2-1; D call uncertain. Germline assignment: CDR1 SEHNR and CDR2 FQNEAQ (reference sequence). Trimming took off 5 bases at V and 10 bases at J, with 9 bases between the two ends. This CDR3 has 11 amino acids. CDR3 residues: CASSRGGEQFF. In DNA form, the CDR3 reads TGTGCCAGCAGCAGAGGTGGGGAGCAGTTCTTC. The full variable domain, with the rest looked up from reference TRBV7-9 and TRBJ2-1, is DTGVSQNPRHKITKRGQNVTFRCDPISEHNRLYWYRQTLGQGPEFLTYFQNEAQLEKSRLLSDRFSAERPKGSFSTLEIQRTEQGDSAMYLCASSRGGEQFFGPGTRLTVL.

This clone was counted a few times. The chain is built from TRBV7-3 and TRBJ2-2; possible D gene TRBD2, 6 bases. V lost 3 bases and J 1 base, leaving 12 bases between the germline ends. Germline V gene lookup returns CDR1 SGHTA and CDR2 FQGTGA. The CDR3 is 16 amino acids. The CDR3 region is CASSFKGGMNTGELFF. CDR3 in DNA: TGTGCCAGCAGCTTTAAAGGCGGGATGAACACCGGGGAGCTGTTTTTT.

The chain uses TRBV7-8 and TRBJ1-3; a possible D gene is TRBD1 (6 bases). The V gene's germline CDR1 is SGHVS and CDR2 FQNEAQ. V was pared by 5 bases and J by 2 bases, with 13 bases between. The CDR3 totals 15 residues. The CDR3 sequence: CASSPVGAAGNTIYF. CDR3 sequence (DNA): TGTGCCAGCAGCCCCGTGGGGGCCGCTGGAAACACCATATATTTT.

This rearrangement joins TRBV7-8 to TRBJ2-3; 7 nucleotides agree with TRBD2. The germline gives CDR1 SGHVS, CDR2 FQNEAQ. V lost 3 bases to trimming and J lost 5 bases; unmatched junction nucleotides: 5. CDR3 length equals 14 residues. The DNA for the CDR3 is TGTGCCAGCAGCTTTAGGGCTAGCGGAGATACGCAGTATTTT. Encoded protein: CASSFRASGDTQYF.

The V gene is TRBV5-1, the J gene TRBJ2-5; 10 positions agree with TRBD1. The V gene's germline CDR1 is SGHRS and CDR2 YFSETQ. The trim removed 4 bases at V and 5 bases at J, leaving 8 bases unmatched. The CDR3 covers 15 residues. CDR3: CASSVGQGPLETQYF. The CDR3, as DNA: TGCGCCAGCAGCGTGGGACAGGGGCCCTTGGAGACCCAGTACTTC. The full variable domain, its missing parts supplied by reference TRBV5-1 and TRBJ2-5, is KAGVTQTPRYLIKTRGQQVTLSCSPISGHRSVSWYQQTPGQGLQFLFEYFSETQRNKGNFPGRFSGRQFSNSRSEMNVSTLELGDSALYLCASSVGQGPLETQYFGPGTRLLVL.

The V call is TRBV7-8, the J call TRBJ1-1, with a weak D call TRBD1 (5 bases). The CDR3 sequence is 14 residues long. Trimming pared 3 bases from V and 3 bases from J, leaving 11 bases between. CDR1 SGHVS and CDR2 FQNEAQ come from the germline V gene. This chain's CDR3 is CASSLATGYTEAFF. CDR3 sequence (DNA): TGTGCCAGCAGCTTGGCAACAGGATACACTGAAGCTTTCTTT.

A few counts support this clone. The sample has other DNA sequences that encode this CDR3 too. The chain uses TRBV7-9 and TRBJ1-2; the D is unclear. V was shortened by 2 bases and J by 4 bases, with 5 bases between the two germline ends. The germline gives CDR1 SEHNR, CDR2 FQNEAQ (reference sequence). This CDR3 is built from 12 residues. The CDR3 loop is CASSLSGYGYTF. The CDR3 nucleotides read TGTGCCAGCAGCTTATCGGGCTATGGCTACACCTTC.

J is TRBJ2-2 and V is TRBV9, with no clear D. Per germline, CDR1 SGDLS and CDR2 YYNGEE. Trimming shortened V by 0 bases and J by 0 bases, and 3 bases separated the two germline ends. This CDR3 spans 14 amino acids. The DNA of the CDR3 is TGTGCCAGCAGCGTAGGTACGAACACCGGGGAGCTGTTTTTT. This codes for CASSVGTNTGELFF.

The genes are TRBV30 and TRBJ1-5; D gene unclear. Per germline, CDR1 GTSNPN and CDR2 SVGIG (reference sequence). Deletions cut 2 bases from V and 4 bases from J, with 18 bases between. The CDR3 is 16 amino acids. In DNA form, the CDR3 reads TGTGCCTGGAGTCCCCTCGGAGCAACGGGGAATCAGCCCCAGCATTTT. It codes for CAWSPLGATGNQPQHF.

The CDR3 spells CASSHGTAYNEQFF. CDR3 DNA sequence: TGCGCCAGCAGCCACGGGACAGCCTACAATGAGCAGTTCTTC. The V call is TRBV5-1, the J call TRBJ2-1; 7 nucleotides agree with TRBD1. CDR3 length: 14 residues. CDR1 is SGHRS, CDR2 YFSETQ, per germline. V trimming: 4 bases; J trimming: 2 bases; junction bases outside the gene matches: 3. The whole variable domain, remainder taken from reference TRBV5-1 and TRBJ2-1, is KAGVTQTPRYLIKTRGQQVTLSCSPISGHRSVSWYQQTPGQGLQFLFEYFSETQRNKGNFPGRFSGRQFSNSRSEMNVSTLELGDSALYLCASSHGTAYNEQFFGPGTRLTVL.

This chain links TRBV19 with TRBJ2-1; 10 bases map to TRBD2. V lost 6 bases, J lost 9 bases, and 11 bases stayed unmatched. This CDR3 has 15 residues. The germline gives CDR1 LNHDA, CDR2 SQIVND (reference sequence). In DNA, the CDR3 is TGTGCCAGTAGCGAACCGGGGGGGACTAGCGTTGAGCAGTTCTTC. It is translated as CASSEPGGTSVEQFF.